This T cell receptor beta chain was obtained from a study of blood T cell repertoires in COVID-19. CDR1 is SNHLY, CDR2 FYNNEI, per germline. The CDR3 spans 13 residues. The trim removed 8 bases at V and 8 bases at J, leaving 7 bases unmatched. Method: immunoSEQ multiplex PCR; TCRdb's copy keeps in-frame clones and lacks some. The table lists under 90,000 clones, approximately 88% of them singletons, with approximately 5.9% in the top ten. The specimen sequenced was peripheral blood. V usage is TRBV2 and J usage is TRBJ2-7; 12 bases match TRBD1. The TCR originated in a man aged 60 to 69 with acute or convalescent COVID-19. The CDR3 sequence: CASCGTGGEKQYF. The CDR3 DNA is TGTGCCAGCTGCGGGACAGGGGGCGAGAAGCAGTACTTC.